This TCR beta chain was sequenced for a study of graft-versus-host responses after intestinal transplantation. Study-level information: Transplants given to recipients were multivisceral, liver-intestinal, or isolated intestinal.

Of note for this clone: Its antigen is still unknown.

Looked up from germline, CDR1 is SGHVS and CDR2 is FQNEAQ. V was cut by 3 bases and J by 3 bases, with 9 bases left in between. The CDR3 has 13 amino acids. Assay used: immunoSEQ multiplex PCR; TCRdb lists only in-frame clones, some missing. The table lists under 95,000 clones, approximately 88% of them singletons, with approximately 2.7% in the top ten. Study-wide results and limits: Early after transplant, HvG declines were associated with peak levels of circulating GvH clones.

This sequence was found in a human donor who received an intestinal transplant. Sequencing was performed on unstimulated CD8+ T cells sorted from spleen or lymph node cells, taken before intestinal transplant. The chain combines TRBV7-8 with TRBJ2-7, with D tentatively TRBD1 (5 bases). In DNA, the CDR3 is TGTGCCAGCAGCTTGGACACTAACTACGAGCAGTACTTC. Protein sequence: CASSLDTNYEQYF.